The entry that follows covers one TCR beta chain sequence. Study processing details: It was from reference gene primer amplification that nucleated cell counts were estimated. This table comes from immunoSEQ multiplex PCR, and its TCRdb copy is limited to in-frame clones, with some not included. That table supplies the V and J calls and clone size; D and trimming were determined from the DNA. Counted here are fewer than 350,000 clones, approximately 80% occurring once; the ten biggest clones make up just under 3%. These data come from a study of blood T cell repertoires in COVID-19. Study-level background: Sites across the United States, Italy and Spain contributed samples from acute and convalescent COVID-19. The cDNA or gDNA used as material had been derived from T cells, B-cell-depleted T cells, or PBMCs.

Sample: peripheral blood. This sequence originates from an older woman with active or convalescent COVID-19.

The CDR3 region has the DNA TGTGCCACCAGCAGAGATCTAAAGGGGAACACCATATATTTT. Protein sequence: CATSRDLKGNTIYF. The chain has TRBV15 and TRBJ1-3; maybe TRBD1 (5 bases). The CDR3 runs 14 residues. Trimming took off 0 bases at V and 7 bases at J, with 10 bases between the two ends. Germline values: CDR1 LNHNV, CDR2 YYDKDF (reference sequence). The whole variable domain, filled in from reference TRBV15 and TRBJ1-3, reads DAMVIQNPRYQVTQFGKPVTLSCSQTLNHNVMYWYQQKSSQAPKLLFHYYDKDFNNEADTPDNFQSRRPNTSFCFLDIRSPGLGDTAMYLCATSRDLKGNTIYFGEGSWLTVV.